This passage covers 17 T cell receptor beta chains from one sample sequenced in a study of cytomegalovirus exposure and HLA in healthy donors. It was with 60 Vbeta and 13 Jbeta primers that the PCR ran. Libraries were prepared by immunoSEQ multiplex PCR; TCRdb keeps only in-frame clonotypes and omits some of them. The sample has roughly 190,000 clones, 60% to 85% seen once. What was sequenced was PBMCs. The origin of the receptors is a female donor in good health and CMV-seronegative.

V and J are TRBV18 and TRBJ2-3; 7 bases align to TRBD1. Germline lookup yields CDR1 KGHSH and CDR2 LQKENI. The CDR3 contains 15 residues. V was pared by 4 bases and J by 1 base, with 5 bases of the junction left unmatched. In DNA form, the CDR3 reads TGTGCCAGCTCACAACTTCAGGGGGGCACAGATACGCAGTATTTT. As protein: CASSQLQGGTDTQYF.

The J gene is TRBJ1-2, the V gene TRBV4-1; D is unresolved. This CDR3 is built from 13 residues. Trimming cost V 0 bases and J 4 bases, with 6 bases left between them. Germline V gene data show CDR1 as MGHRA and CDR2 as YSYEKL. The CDR3 loop is CASSQDRGYGYTF. DNA for the CDR3: TGCGCCAGCAGCCAAGACAGAGGCTATGGCTACACCTTC.

This chain uses TRBV28 with TRBJ2-1, with a tentative D call TRBD2 (5 bases). Per the germline V gene, CDR1 is MDHEN and CDR2 is SYDVKM. V shed 6 bases and J shed 3 bases, with 18 bases lying between them. There are 16 residues in the CDR3. The CDR3 nucleotides read TGTGCCAGCAGGAGCGCTGAGGGCAACTACTACAATGAGCAGTTCTTC. Its translation: CASRSAEGNYYNEQFF.

V and J are TRBV27 and TRBJ2-7; 10 bases fit TRBD1. The V and J ends lost 4 bases and 6 bases, in that order; junction bases with no gene match: 3. Germline-derived CDR1 and CDR2 are MNHEY and SMNVEV (reference sequence). The CDR3 contains 13 residues. The CDR3 nucleotides read TGTGCCAGCAGTTGGACAGGGGGGCGCGAGCAGTACTTC. Amino acid sequence: CASSWTGGREQYF.

The chain is built from TRBV28 and TRBJ1-5, with 9 bases fitting TRBD1. The trim removed 5 bases at V and 7 bases at J, leaving 3 bases unmatched. CDR3 size: 13 residues. The germline V gene encodes CDR1 MDHEN and CDR2 SYDVKM. In DNA, the CDR3 is TGTGCCAGCAGTACAGGGGGCACGCAGCCCCAGCATTTT. Its translation is CASSTGGTQPQHF. The full variable domain, rest sourced from reference TRBV28 and TRBJ1-5, is DVKVTQSSRYLVKRTGEKVFLECVQDMDHENMFWYRQDPGLGLRLIYFSYDVKMKEKGDIPEGYSVSREKKERFSLILESASTNQTSMYLCASSTGGTQPQHFGDGTRLSIL.

This clone occurred once. The chain couples TRBV19 to TRBJ2-2, with D perhaps TRBD1 (5 bases). The germline V gene has CDR1 LNHDA and CDR2 SQIVND (reference sequence). The CDR3 sequence is 17 residues long. Trimming stripped 6 bases from V and 4 bases from J, with 21 bases between. The CDR3 DNA sequence: TGTGCCAGTAGATCGGGCGGCAGGGTTGTTGGCACCGGGGAGCTGTTTTTT. This sequence encodes CASRSGGRVVGTGELFF.

This clone has just one count. The chain recombines TRBV6-6 with TRBJ2-6; TRBD1 agrees at 7 bases. Trimming at V came to 5 bases and at J to 2 bases, leaving 3 bases not matched to a gene. This CDR3 is built from 15 residues. Germline CDR1 reads MNHNY; CDR2 reads SVGAGI (reference sequence). CDR3 DNA sequence: TGTGCCAGCAGTCTTACAGGGGCTGGGGCCAACGTCCTGACTTTC. Its protein product is CASSLTGAGANVLTF.

V is TRBV18 and J is TRBJ1-1, with D hard to call. Germline-derived CDR1 and CDR2 are KGHSH and LQKENI. The CDR3 is 12 residues long. Trimming shortened V by 5 bases and J by 8 bases, and 12 bases separated the two germline ends. The CDR3 DNA sequence: TGTGCCAGCTCATTGACCCCCAGGGAAGCTTTCTTT. Translating gives CASSLTPREAFF.

The chain links TRBV30 to TRBJ1-2; D ambiguous. This CDR3 is built from 12 residues. V was pared by 1 base and J by 2 bases, with 5 bases between. Per the germline V gene, CDR1 is GTSNPN and CDR2 is SVGIG (reference sequence). The CDR3 bases are TGTGCCTGGAGTGGAGAAAACTATGGCTACACCTTC. This translates into CAWSGENYGYTF.

This sequence joins TRBV28 and TRBJ1-2; possibly TRBD1 for D (6 bases). From germline, CDR1 is MDHEN and CDR2 SYDVKM. The length of the CDR3 is 13 residues. Deletions cut 10 bases from V and 8 bases from J, with 20 bases between. The CDR3 reads CAITRSQGSGYTF. CDR3 DNA sequence: TGTGCCATCACACGAAGCCAGGGGTCGGGCTACACCTTC.

This chain joins TRBV9 and TRBJ2-5; maybe TRBD1 (8 bases). Trimming shortened V by 3 bases and J by 8 bases, and 29 bases separated the two germline ends. The V gene's germline CDR1 is SGDLS and CDR2 YYNGEE. The length of the CDR3 is 18 residues. The CDR3 DNA follows: TGTGCCAGCAGCGCCAGCTCAGGGGGCGCGGGCCCGGGGGGAACCCAGTACTTC. It yields the protein CASSASSGGAGPGGTQYF. Looking up the rest from reference TRBV9 and TRBJ2-5 gives the full variable domain: DSGVTQTPKHLITATGQRVTLRCSPRSGDLSVYWYQQSLDQGLQFLIQYYNGEERAKGNILERFSAQQFPDLHSELNLSSLELGDSALYFCASSASSGGAGPGGTQYFGPGTRLLVL.

The rearrangement uses TRBV23-1 and TRBJ2-7, with 7 nucleotides matching TRBD2. TRBV23-1 is an open reading frame whose function is uncertain. This CDR3 has 15 residues. V was pared by 4 bases and J by 3 bases, with 9 bases of the junction left unmatched. As DNA, the CDR3 is TGCGCCAGCAGTCTCCGGCGGGAGAGTATCTACGAGCAGTACTTC. This sequence encodes CASSLRRESIYEQYF.

The V gene is TRBV6-6, the J gene TRBJ2-3; 9 bases are shared with TRBD2. Trimming took 2 bases from V and 6 from J; bases not matched to a gene: 9. The germline V gene has CDR1 MNHNY and CDR2 SVGAGI (reference sequence). This CDR3 has 16 amino acids. The CDR3 region is CASSYGGGAKRDTQYF. The CDR3 DNA reads as TGTGCCAGCAGTTACGGCGGGGGGGCTAAGAGGGATACGCAGTATTTT.

The J gene is TRBJ1-3, the V gene TRBV27, with D perhaps matching TRBD1 (5 bases). Between the trimmed V and J ends, which lost 0 bases and 2 bases, there was a span of 14 bases. Per germline, CDR1 MNHEY and CDR2 SMNVEV (reference sequence). The CDR3 sequence is 17 residues long. CDR3 loop: CASSLSPWGSTGNTIYF. Here the CDR3 DNA reads TGTGCCAGCAGTTTATCTCCCTGGGGCTCGACTGGAAACACCATATATTTT.

The gene calls are TRBV6-5 and TRBJ1-5; D is possibly TRBD1 (5 bases). Deletions cut 5 bases from V and 1 base from J, with 9 bases between. Germline V gene lookup returns CDR1 MNHEY and CDR2 SVGAGI. The CDR3 has 14 amino acids. CDR3 sequence: CASSPPGSNQPQHF. The CDR3, as DNA: TGTGCCAGCAGTCCACCAGGGAGCAATCAGCCCCAGCATTTT.

The chain has TRBV19 and TRBJ2-7, with TRBD1 as a possible D gene (7 bases). CDR3 length equals 13 residues. Trimming pared 7 bases from V and 6 bases from J, leaving 16 bases between. Germline V lookup: CDR1 LNHDA, CDR2 SQIVND (reference sequence). CDR3 sequence: CASTSAGGREQYF. CDR3 DNA: TGTGCCAGTACCTCGGCAGGGGGGCGCGAGCAGTACTTC.

The chain couples TRBV2 to TRBJ1-4; 8 nucleotides agree with TRBD1. Unmatched junction bases numbered 9, after V lost 8 bases and J lost 10 bases. This CDR3 has 13 amino acids. Germline lookup yields CDR1 SNHLY and CDR2 FYNNEI. The CDR3 nucleotides read TGTGCCAGCGGGGTTGGACAGGGTGGAAAACTGTTTTTT. Translated: CASGVGQGGKLFF.